Detailed here is one T cell receptor beta chain. Its matching antigen is unknown. The J segment lost 0 bases and the V segment lost 3 bases, leaving 11 bases of the junction unmatched. Per the germline V gene, CDR1 is LGHDT and CDR2 is YNNKEL (reference sequence). The CDR3 sequence is 17 residues long. TCRdb's table, derived via immunoSEQ multiplex PCR, lists solely in-frame clones and lacks some. The sample lists roughly 19,000 clones; under 80% were seen once. This entry comes from a study of CD4 T cells in relation to SARS-CoV-2 and coronaviruses. Unexposed donor CD4+ T cells date from about 2010-2018, before the COVID-19 pandemic. After approximately 10 days of culture, CD4+ T cells were isolated.

V gene TRBV3-1 (or the pseudogene TRBV3-2) combines with J gene TRBJ2-7; the match to TRBD2 covers 7 bases. Specimen: CD4+ T cells from PBMCs, cultured in vitro. This TCR came from a human donor in good health. The CDR3 region has the DNA TGTGCCAGCAGCCATGCTGCGGCGGGAGTGGGCTCCTACGAGCAGTACTTC. Its protein is CASSHAAAGVGSYEQYF.